The clone carrying this TCR beta chain has a handful of counts. Its antigen is not known. The data derive from a study of T cells after yellow fever vaccination. Study outcomes and limitations: Peak timing came faster in the weaker secondary response, day 5 versus 15.

5'RACE template switching added a universal primer site and UMIs to TCR cDNA. TCRdb re-derived calls from the 5' RACE reads in MiXCR, one entry per CDR3 protein. This sample has about 550,000 distinct CDR3 sequences, with over 15% found just once. This CDR3 is 16 amino acids long. The germline V gene encodes CDR1 ENHRY and CDR2 SYGVKD. V dropped 0 bases and J dropped 5; count of bases not matched to a gene: 8. The V gene is TRBV10-3, the J gene TRBJ2-7; 9 bases map to TRBD1. The sequences come from PBMCs, collected 15 days after the yellow fever booster vaccination. This TCR derives from a young man who received the YFV17D yellow fever vaccine. The CDR3 DNA sequence: TGTGCCATCAGTGAGTCGGGGACAGGGAACGGCCACGAGCAGTACTTC. It encodes CAISESGTGNGHEQYF.